These 26 T cell receptor beta chains were all obtained from the same sample, sequenced in a study of shared clonotypes between healthy human individuals. Naive CD8 populations comprised CD45RO-negative cells positively selected for CCR7, excluding terminally differentiated effector memory CD45RA+ cells. TCRdb's table, derived via immunoSEQ multiplex PCR, lists solely in-frame clones and lacks some. The table lists around 1.9 million clones, 85% to 95% of them singletons. Sequenced sample: naive CD8+ T cells from PBMCs. The receptors here all came from a man aged 18 to 29 in good health. Some clones in this sample may be carry-over from other donors' samples.

This chain connects TRBV4-2 to TRBJ2-6, with D unresolved. Germline V CDR1 and CDR2: LGHNA, YNFKEQ. Between the trimmed V and J ends, which lost 2 bases and 0 bases, there was a span of 8 bases. The CDR3 has 16 residues. The CDR3 sequence is CASSQYSPSGANVLTF. In nucleotides, the CDR3 is TGTGCCAGCAGCCAATACAGCCCCTCTGGGGCCAACGTCCTGACTTTC.

This sequence joins TRBV27 and TRBJ1-1; D is unresolved. V gave up 8 bases and J gave up 0 bases, with 13 bases separating them. This CDR3 is 14 amino acids long. The germline gives CDR1 MNHEY, CDR2 SMNVEV (reference sequence). In nucleotides, the CDR3 is TGTGCCAGCGGCCCGAGGCCGATGAACACTGAAGCTTTCTTT. Amino acid sequence: CASGPRPMNTEAFF.

The count of this clone is one. The rearrangement uses TRBV5-1 and TRBJ2-1; no clear D. The CDR3 spans 13 residues. V lost 0 bases and J 7 bases, leaving 8 bases between the germline ends. CDR1 and CDR2 from the germline V gene are SGHRS and YFSETQ. Written as DNA, the CDR3 is TGCGCCAGCAGCTTGGTCAGTGGAAATGAGCAGTTCTTC. It yields the protein CASSLVSGNEQFF.

The chain has TRBV27 and TRBJ2-7; TRBD1 aligns across 7 bases. Trimming cost V 2 bases and J 4 bases; bases outside gene matches: 11. The CDR3 runs 16 residues. CDR1 is MNHEY, CDR2 SMNVEV, per germline (reference sequence). The CDR3 protein is CASSLPPGTALYEQYF. CDR3 in DNA: TGTGCCAGCAGTTTACCGCCCGGGACAGCGTTATACGAGCAGTACTTC.

A remark on this clone: The same CDR3 can be traced to other DNA sequences in this sample. The chain combines TRBV7-9 with TRBJ2-7; D is unclear. CDR3 length equals 12 residues. Trimming cost V 1 base and J 4 bases, with 5 bases left between them. The germline V gene has CDR1 SEHNR and CDR2 FQNEAQ (reference sequence). CDR3 nucleotides: TGTGCCAGCAGCTTAGTCACATACGAGCAGTACTTC. Encoded protein: CASSLVTYEQYF.

The V gene is TRBV19, the J gene TRBJ2-7; D remains ambiguous. The CDR3 is 13 residues long. Deletions cut 4 bases from V and 4 bases from J, with 11 bases between. From germline, CDR1 is LNHDA and CDR2 SQIVND (reference sequence). The CDR3 DNA reads as TGTGCCAGTAGTACCCACTCAGATTACGAGCAGTACTTC. Encoded protein: CASSTHSDYEQYF.

The V call is TRBV5-8, the J call TRBJ1-1; D is unresolved. The V gene lost 6 bases and the J gene lost 0 bases, with 9 bases spanning the gap. Germline V gene data show CDR1 as SGHTS and CDR2 as YDEGEE. This CDR3 has 13 amino acids. CDR3 in DNA: TGTGCCAGCACGAAGACCATGAACACTGAAGCTTTCTTT. It specifies CASTKTMNTEAFF.

The chain combines TRBV28 with TRBJ2-7; 7 nucleotides align to TRBD1. Germline V gene sequence: CDR1 MDHEN, CDR2 SYDVKM. This CDR3 has 16 residues. With V trimmed by 6 bases and J by 3 bases, 14 bases remained unmatched. Written as DNA, the CDR3 is TGTGCCAGCAGCGGAACCGGACAGGTTATTTTCTACGAGCAGTACTTC. This gives the protein CASSGTGQVIFYEQYF. Based on the CDR3 plus reference TRBV28 and TRBJ2-7, the full variable domain is DVKVTQSSRYLVKRTGEKVFLECVQDMDHENMFWYRQDPGLGLRLIYFSYDVKMKEKGDIPEGYSVSREKKERFSLILESASTNQTSMYLCASSGTGQVIFYEQYFGPGTRLTVT.

The V gene is TRBV28, the J gene TRBJ2-7; D is possibly TRBD1 (5 bases). This CDR3 spans 11 amino acids. V was shortened by 7 bases and J by 6 bases, with 10 bases between the two germline ends. Germline CDR1 reads MDHEN; CDR2 reads SYDVKM. The DNA of the CDR3 is TGTGCCAGCACCCTAGGGGTCGAGCAGTACTTC. This encodes CASTLGVEQYF.

CDR3 in amino acids: CASMTLGGNEQFF. CDR3 bases: TGTGCCAGCATGACTTTAGGGGGCAATGAGCAGTTCTTC. The rearrangement links TRBV27 to TRBJ2-1; D might be TRBD1 (6 bases). The CDR3 spans 13 residues. Germline V gene sequence: CDR1 MNHEY, CDR2 SMNVEV (reference sequence). V was pared by 7 bases and J by 6 bases, with 13 bases between.

The V call is TRBV6-5, the J call TRBJ2-1, with 7 nucleotides matching TRBD1. After removal of 5 bases from V and 5 bases from J, the junction contained 3 bases not matched to a gene. Looked up from germline, CDR1 is MNHEY and CDR2 is SVGAGI. The CDR3 extends over 13 amino acids. CDR3 sequence: CASSGTVHNEQFF. In DNA form, the CDR3 reads TGTGCCAGCAGTGGGACAGTCCACAATGAGCAGTTCTTC.

The rearrangement uses TRBV6-1 and TRBJ2-7, with D unclear. The germline V and J ends were trimmed by 2 bases and 3 bases, with 14 bases remaining between them. Germline V CDR1 and CDR2: MNHNS, SASEGT. The length of the CDR3 is 15 residues. DNA of the CDR3: TGTGCCAGCAGTGAACTACGTTGGGGTAGCTACGAGCAGTACTTC. Translated: CASSELRWGSYEQYF.

The V call is TRBV7-8, the J call TRBJ2-7; TRBD1 agrees at 9 bases. After removal of 1 base from V and 6 bases from J, the junction contained 4 bases not matched to a gene. The germline V gene has CDR1 SGHVS and CDR2 FQNEAQ. This CDR3 has 14 residues. Here the CDR3 reads CASSLGGQGTEQYF. The CDR3 DNA reads TGTGCCAGCAGCTTAGGCGGACAGGGGACCGAGCAGTACTTC.

V gene TRBV29-1 combines with J gene TRBJ2-7, with TRBD2 matching 12 bases. The germline CDR1 and CDR2 sequences are SQVTM and ANQGSEA. CDR3 length: 16 residues. V lost 2 bases and J lost 7; bases outside the gene matches: 12. The CDR3 DNA reads as TGCAGCGTTGAAACCGGGAGACTAGCGGGAGAGAGGGAGCAGTACTTC. Translated, it gives CSVETGRLAGEREQYF.

This chain joins TRBV7-9 and TRBJ2-7; no definite D call. The CDR3 covers 15 residues. From germline, CDR1 is SEHNR and CDR2 FQNEAQ (reference sequence). V was shortened by 3 bases and J by 0 bases, with 12 bases between the two germline ends. Written as DNA, the CDR3 is TGTGCCAGCAGCTTGGACGGAATGAGCTCCTACGAGCAGTACTTC. Translation: CASSLDGMSSYEQYF.

The rearrangement links TRBV9 to TRBJ2-1; D perhaps matches TRBD2 (6 bases). Trimming pared 7 bases from V and 5 bases from J, leaving 16 bases between. Germline CDR1 and CDR2: SGDLS and YYNGEE. The CDR3 loop spans 14 amino acids. The CDR3 protein is CASGKGTSHNEQFF. CDR3 in DNA: TGTGCCAGCGGCAAGGGGACTTCCCACAATGAGCAGTTCTTC.

The gene calls are TRBV7-8 and TRBJ2-5, with D possibly matching TRBD1 (6 bases). Trimming pared 7 bases from V and 4 bases from J, leaving 19 bases between. CDR1 and CDR2 (germline): SGHVS, FQNEAQ. This CDR3 region has 15 residues. Written as DNA, the CDR3 is TGTGCCAGCACCCCCCGATGGGGACAAGGAGAGACCCAGTACTTC. Translating it yields CASTPRWGQGETQYF.

The chain recombines TRBV27 with TRBJ1-2; weak D call: TRBD1 (6 bases). There are 17 residues in the CDR3. Germline values: CDR1 MNHEY, CDR2 SMNVEV (reference sequence). The ends were cut back, 6 bases at V and 3 bases at J, with 23 bases in the middle. The CDR3 coding sequence is TGTGCCAGCAGCTTCATAAAGGTGGCAGGGGTTGACTATGGCTACACCTTC. It translates to CASSFIKVAGVDYGYTF.

The chain combines TRBV11-2 with TRBJ2-7; a weak D match, TRBD2 (7 bases). The CDR3 is 15 residues long. Germline V gene lookup returns CDR1 SGHAT and CDR2 FQNNGV. The germline V and J ends were trimmed by 2 bases and 4 bases, with 15 bases remaining between them. In DNA form, the CDR3 reads TGTGCCAGCAGCTTATTTTACAGGGAGGGATACGAGCAGTACTTC. It encodes CASSLFYREGYEQYF.

As for this clone: Other DNA sequences in this sample translate to the same CDR3. The chain recombines TRBV6-5 with TRBJ2-7; 9 bases are shared with TRBD1. The CDR3 contains 15 residues. Germline V gene data show CDR1 as MNHEY and CDR2 as SVGAGI. V was pared by 0 bases and J by 3 bases, with 3 bases of the junction left unmatched. CDR3 nucleotide sequence: TGTGCCAGCAGTTACTCGGGGACAGGGCTCTACGAGCAGTACTTC. Its protein is CASSYSGTGLYEQYF.

The V gene is TRBV23-1, the J gene TRBJ2-1; 10 positions agree with TRBD2. TRBV23-1 is an open reading frame, and its role is uncertain. The CDR3 runs 17 residues. With 0 bases clipped from V and 3 bases from J, the junction kept 5 bases outside the gene matches. The CDR3 here is CASSQSRLAGVYNEQFF. The CDR3 coding sequence is TGCGCCAGCAGTCAATCGCGGCTAGCGGGAGTCTACAATGAGCAGTTCTTC.

This chain joins TRBV7-9 and TRBJ2-4; TRBD1 agrees at 7 bases. With V trimmed by 1 base and J by 5 bases, 2 bases remained unmatched. The CDR3 has 14 residues. Germline-derived CDR1 and CDR2 are SEHNR and FQNEAQ (reference sequence). CDR3 sequence reads: CASSLVTGENIQYF. The CDR3 DNA is TGTGCCAGCAGCTTAGTAACAGGGGAAAACATTCAGTACTTC.

This chain's CDR3 is CASSPTGGQGGEQYF. The CDR3 DNA follows: TGTGCCAGCAGCCCCACAGGGGGACAGGGAGGCGAGCAGTACTTC. The chain is built from TRBV9 and TRBJ2-7; TRBD1 matches 9 bases. The CDR3 has 15 residues. Germline V lookup: CDR1 SGDLS, CDR2 YYNGEE. V dropped 4 bases and J dropped 6; count of bases not matched to a gene: 11.

The CDR3 region is CASSQDLGQGFGEQYF. For the CDR3, the DNA is TGCGCCAGCAGCCAAGATCTGGGACAGGGTTTTGGAGAGCAGTACTTC. This chain connects TRBV4-1 to TRBJ2-7; 9 positions match TRBD1. The CDR3 sequence is 16 residues long. Germline lookup yields CDR1 MGHRA and CDR2 YSYEKL. The V gene end was trimmed by 0 bases and the J gene end by 7 bases; junction bases not matched to a gene: 10.

The CDR3 DNA follows: TGTGCCAGCAGCCTCTCGTGGGGTGATTCACCCCTCCACTTT. The encoded protein is CASSLSWGDSPLHF. The chain recombines TRBV5-6 with TRBJ1-6; D gene ambiguous. Germline CDR1 SGHDT, CDR2 YYEEEE. The length of the CDR3 is 14 residues. V lost 4 bases and J lost 8, with 13 bases in between.

The rearrangement uses TRBV7-9 and TRBJ2-7; no clear D. Trimming left V 5 bases short and J 9 bases short, with 14 bases between. The CDR3 length is 12 residues. Germline V lookup: CDR1 SEHNR, CDR2 FQNEAQ (reference sequence). This CDR3 reads CASSTSPLGQYF. The CDR3 nucleotides are TGTGCCAGCAGCACCAGTCCCTTAGGGCAGTACTTC.